What follows is one T cell receptor (beta chain) and its context. This clone's antigen is unknown. Base qualities are missing; no much larger clone stands one base away. Counted from cysteine to phenylalanine, this CDR3 has 14 amino acids. Solely the CDR3 DNA is kept, with 42 bases framed from the first base. V is reduced by 6 bases and J by 4 bases, leaving a spacing of 15 bases between them. The germline V gene (reference sequence) gives CDR1 as MNHEY and CDR2 as SMNVEV. Library method: the immunoSEQ multiplex PCR assay. For the multiplex PCR, a mixture combining 60 forward primers for TCR Vbeta segments and 13 reverse primers for TCR Jbeta segments was used. The CDR3 region of rearranged TCR beta genes was amplified from genomic DNA with a multiplex PCR assay. On the Illumina HiSeq System, the amplified TCR beta libraries were sequenced as 87-base-pair reads. From the authors' description of their analysis: Across the 500 to 700 repertoires, a later analysis counted 80 million or so unique TCR beta chains, around 11 million of which were shared by at least two donors. Raw reads were error-corrected and collapsed into unique sequences with a nearest-neighbor algorithm that merged closely related sequences to remove PCR and sequencing errors. CDR3 sequences were aligned to IMGT reference sequences to assign V, D and J gene segments. For a sequence to be retained, a match of at least six nucleotides to both a V gene segment and a J gene segment was required. Rearrangements were called productive when the CDR3 lacked stop codons and stayed in frame with V and J; all others were non-productive. CDR3 was defined according to IMGT convention as the region running from the second conserved V-encoded cysteine to the conserved J-encoded phenylalanine. Sequences without an unambiguous match to a single V gene segment were excluded from the earlier analysis of almost 600 of the donors. An earlier analysis of around 600 of the donors classified V segments as functional when productive rearrangements were above 56.7% and as segregating when the standard deviation between donors was above 5%. A statistical classification framework was built for diagnosing cytomegalovirus status from the catalog of TCR beta chain sequences. V and J gene assignment, in a later analysis, came from comparing TCR nucleotide sequences with IMGT/GENE-DB human TR gene sequences. The TCRdist pipeline was used in a later analysis to assign CDR3 sequences and most-parsimonious VDJ recombination scenarios. In a later analysis, each TCR beta chain was defined by its CDR3 amino acid sequence together with its V-gene family, and reads lacking a unique V-gene family were excluded. A later analysis removed roughly 590 highly shared, low-generation-probability nucleotide sequences to deal with suspected cross-contamination and a sequencing artifact. In a later analysis, a clonal expansion index for each public chain was calculated from normalized within-repertoire ranks of inferred template counts. In a later analysis, generation probabilities were computed with a VDJ recombination model fitted to out-of-frame rearrangements, and the resulting probabilities were checked against IGoR. Hypergeometric tests were used in a later analysis to score TCR-TCR, TCR-HLA and TCR-CMV co-occurrence, with a repertoire-size bias correction applied to the TCR pairs. In a later analysis, false discovery rates were estimated by permuting HLA or CMV assignments 20 times. In a later analysis, co-occurring TCRs were grouped using DBSCAN, and TCRdist sequence similarity was added for clustering within HLA-allele-positive subsets. Repertoires with fewer than 30,000 or more than 120,000 public chains, plus five repertoires with anomalous nucleotide sharing, were excluded from co-occurrence clustering. TCRdb re-hosts the immuneACCESS table, in-frame sequences only. Its copies lack some clones; in the studies checked, an unresolved V gene accounts for under half of them, and the cause for the rest is not known. Clonal size and the V and J genes are those of that table, whereas D and trimming came from the DNA. The table for this sample lists 150,000 to 200,000 clones; 80% of them were counted only once. The ten biggest clones cover 9.5% to 10% of the sample.

This entry comes from a study of cytomegalovirus exposure and HLA in healthy donors (TCRdb year 2017). About the study as a whole: In an earlier analysis of several hundred of the donors, approximately 300 Gb of sequence data and 90 million to 120 million unique TCR beta sequences from about 179 million T cells were reported. Roughly 300 gigabases of sequencing data and 91 million or so unique TCR sequences made up an early release that covered nearly 650 HLA-typed donors. Among the approximately 430 genotyped donors, around 81% belonged to the genetic ancestry cluster associated with self-reported Caucasian donors. The study aimed to test whether cataloging public T cell receptors could reveal signatures of past pathogen exposure. The study profiled the T cell repertoires of 550 to 700 subjects by immunosequencing and related them to cytomegalovirus serostatus. A separate validation cohort of 100 to 150 different subjects was used in addition to the 666-subject first cohort. To predict cytomegalovirus infection status, the study combined high-throughput TCR immunosequencing, statistical association of individual TCRs with disease status, and machine learning. To study patterns of TCR occurrence, a later analysis re-analyzed previously published TCR beta repertoires from 600 to 750 donors and added high-resolution HLA genotyping. The later analysis used no new phenotypic data to find candidate immune exposures, relying instead on TCR beta sequences and their occurrence across donors. To decide whether each TCR beta V gene segment behaved as functional or pseudogenic, an earlier analysis of some 600 of the donors relied on high-throughput TCR beta sequencing. Donor age, sex, ethnicity and CMV serostatus were compiled together with the repertoire data. In a later genetic analysis, genome-wide SNP genotypes for about 55% of the roughly 700 donors were used, and that subset was treated as a discovery cohort. Every discovery cohort repertoire had been produced on one sequencing platform. Both class I and class II loci were covered by HLA typing, at four-digit resolution. The number of typed donors differed by locus: about 629-640 for A, B, C, DRB1 and DQB1; about 520 for DQA1; fewer than 610 for DPA1; and around 490 for DPB1. A handful of DR-DQ haplotypes were handled as single units for association and clustering because linkage in the cohort was strong. Among 300 to 500 genotyped donors of the cohort, an average of approximately 240,000 unique TCR beta nucleotide sequences was sequenced per donor, of which roughly 18% were non-productive. The research as a whole found: Assigning TCR associations to individual alleles was difficult when HLA alleles, especially DR and DQ, strongly co-occurred. According to a later analysis, parvovirus B19, influenza, CMV and Epstein-Barr virus appeared linked to several top co-occurrence clusters. A later analysis found that most CMV-associated TCR beta chains appeared HLA-restricted, with HLA associations seemingly driven largely by CMV exposure. The classifier was reported to diagnose cytomegalovirus status with high specificity and sensitivity in both the original cohort and the validation cohort. A further reported finding was that TCR beta sequences accurately predicted the HLA-A and HLA-B alleles for most subjects in the first cohort. It was suggested by the authors that the approach could potentially be generalized to other disease states and immunological phenotypes. Broadly in line with IMGT annotations, most TCR beta V segments showed up in productive rearrangements about 87% or about 30% of the time in an earlier analysis of under 700 of the donors. The presence/absence analyses assumed that sequencing depth was roughly uniform across donors, and that assumption may not be true. The cohort was sequenced for TCR beta chains only, and without alpha or paired-chain data the features that could be detected were limited. CMV serostatus was the only immune exposure information available for the cohort. Correlated functional status among segregating V segments might reflect linkage disequilibrium, but an unknown experimental factor could not be ruled out. The study listed 164 TCR beta chains as associated with cytomegalovirus. A cluster of highly shared sequence variants was judged likely to be a technical artifact of the sequencing pipeline. Compared with equally common non-associated chains, HLA-associated TCR beta chains in a later analysis were more clonally expanded and had lower generation probabilities. A later genetic analysis reported fewer N-insertions in productive TCRs among donors in an Asian-associated ancestry cluster than the roughly 720-donor mean. Some IMGT-functional V segments, including TRBV6-2 and TRBV6-3, could not be told apart with the 87-base-pair reads, so those segments were excluded. An association between a missense DCLRE1C variant and V-gene and J-gene trimming of TCR beta chains was found in a later genetic analysis and replicated in an independent cohort. HLA typing was unavailable for some donors at each locus, so association tests used only the typed subset. A later analysis associated 16,951 TCR beta sequences with specific HLA alleles at a false discovery rate of 0.05. Most TCR sequences were seen in very few donors, while some public TCRs were found in many individuals. A few of the identified cytomegalovirus-associated TCR beta chains were confirmed in vitro to be specific for cytomegalovirus antigens. In a later analysis, the rate of TCR association differed among HLA loci, with DRB1 alleles having the most associated TCRs and HLA-C alleles having the fewest. The earlier analysis of fewer than 750 of the donors excluded roughly 16 rarely observed V segments, including chromosome 9 orphons, because counts were too low.

The cohort was made up of roughly 670 healthy bone marrow donors. All cohort members were sampled while nominally healthy, although unrecorded immune exposures were likely present. The donor tested CMV seropositive and was one of the 289 seropositive cohort members. A peripheral blood sample was collected from each donor, and TCR beta sequencing was performed on peripheral blood mononuclear cells. Genomic DNA extraction from the blood cell samples was performed with the Qiagen DNeasy Blood Extraction Kit. What was sequenced was PBMCs. The chain was built from TRBV27 and TRBJ1-1; matching of 6 bases hints at TRBD1 as the D gene. This sequence originates from a man aged 18 to 30 in good health and CMV-seropositive. The DNA sequence reads TGTGCCAGCAGGATACAGGGTTGGGGCACTGAAGCTTTCTTT. Protein translation: CASRIQGWGTEAFF.